What follows are 5 T cell receptor beta chains derived from one specimen sequenced in a study of cytotoxic CD8 clonotypes in ibrutinib-treated CLL (dated by TCRdb to the early 2020s). The time point label here, explained by the study, means: approximately 25 months on ibrutinib. To prepare the library, the immunoSEQ multiplex PCR assay was applied. The table comes from immuneACCESS by way of TCRdb, which keeps in-frame sequences with V and J called. Part of the clones is missing from these tables; in studies checked, under half for an unresolved V gene and the rest for unknown reasons. This sample is represented by about 200,000 clones; approximately 68% of them were singletons. The ten largest clones add up to 10% to 15% of the sample. Sequencing used PBMCs, obtained after 24 months of ibrutinib treatment. The receptors here all came from a human donor with chronic lymphocytic leukemia.

This sequence joins TRBV6-5 and TRBJ1-2; weak D call: TRBD1 (6 bases). The CDR3 runs 12 residues. V lost 5 bases and J lost 7, with 11 bases in between. The V gene's germline CDR1 is MNHEY and CDR2 SVGAGI. The CDR3 sequence: CASSTTGFGYTF. Written as DNA, the CDR3 is TGTGCCAGCAGTACCACAGGGTTTGGCTACACCTTC.

The chain uses TRBV4-1 and TRBJ2-1; TRBD2 aligns across 11 bases. Trimming took 3 bases from V and 7 from J; bases not matched to a gene: 5. CDR3 length equals 15 residues. Per germline, CDR1 MGHRA and CDR2 YSYEKL. Here the CDR3 reads CASSHSGRALNEQFF. The CDR3, as DNA: TGCGCCAGCAGCCATAGCGGGAGGGCCCTGAATGAGCAGTTCTTC.

The V call is TRBV10-3, the J call TRBJ2-7; D gene ambiguous. V gave up 4 bases and J gave up 0 bases, with 10 bases separating them. The germline CDR1 and CDR2 sequences are ENHRY and SYGVKD. This CDR3 region has 14 residues. CDR3 sequence (DNA): TGTGCCATCAGTGTTGACCTTAACTCCTACGAGCAGTACTTC. Its translation: CAISVDLNSYEQYF.

The chain is built from TRBV29-1 and TRBJ2-7, with a tentative D call TRBD1 (5 bases). The V end lost 4 bases, the J end lost 4 bases, and 11 bases lay between the germline ends. CDR1 is SQVTM and CDR2 is ANQGSEA in the germline V gene. This CDR3 region has 12 residues. CDR3 residues: CSVAGQTYEQYF. The CDR3 DNA reads as TGCAGCGTTGCAGGGCAGACATACGAGCAGTACTTC.

This rearrangement joins TRBV7-8 to TRBJ1-2; D uncertain. The germline gives CDR1 SGHVS, CDR2 FQNEAQ. This CDR3 spans 18 amino acids. V lost 0 bases, J lost 5 bases, and 22 bases lay in between. CDR3 nucleotide sequence: TGTGCCAGCAGCTTAGCGTTTACCGGGTCTTTGGGGAGATATGGCTACACCTTC. It translates to CASSLAFTGSLGRYGYTF.